This TCR beta chain appears in the sequencing data of a study of OX40 agonist ivuxolimab in advanced cancers. For the study in its entirety: Ivuxolimab was an agonistic, fully human IgG2 monoclonal antibody directed against OX40 (CD134), a costimulatory receptor. Patients were allowed to have had prior anti-PD-1, anti-PD-L1 or anti-CTLA-4 therapy, and approximately 43% of the dose-escalation patients had previously received checkpoint inhibitors. Partial responses occurred in three dose-escalation patients: two with cutaneous melanoma and one with hepatocellular carcinoma. Among the 52 dose-escalation patients, approximately 20 had hepatocellular carcinoma, around 15 melanoma, 9 renal cell carcinoma and 9 head and neck cancer. The point of sequencing TCRbeta in the periphery was to test whether ivuxolimab changed TCR sequence diversity and drove clonal T-cell expansion. Intravenous ivuxolimab was administered to patients every 2 weeks at six dose levels: 0.01, 0.1, 0.3, 1.5, 3 and 10 mg/kg. The monotherapy dose-escalation portion (N of about 50 patients) of the phase I ivuxolimab trial is reported in the paper. A male proportion of roughly 85% and a mean age of about 60 years, ranging from roughly 23 to 80, were recorded for the dose-escalation cohort.

The sample holds a few counts of this clone. Its antigen has not been determined. No base quality values were provided; no much bigger clone lies one nucleotide off. Patients with autoimmune disease history or receiving systemic immunosuppression were excluded from the trial. In every dose cohort, peripheral blood was drawn for TCR sequencing at baseline, cycle 4 day 1, and cycle 7 day 1. The samples were drawn from a first-in-human, open-label, multicenter phase I dose-escalation trial of ivuxolimab. Adults with locally advanced or metastatic melanoma, renal cell carcinoma, hepatocellular carcinoma or head and neck squamous cell carcinoma were enrolled in the trial. Before TCR sequencing, CD4+ and CD8+ T cells were separately sorted from peripheral blood. Results the study describes overall, beyond this receptor: After ivuxolimab, expanded clones were on average more numerous among CD8+ T cells than among CD4+ T cells. Clonal expansion of both CD4+ and CD8+ blood T cells was observed from baseline to week 6 at doses 0.1 to 3.0 mg/kg. In the 0.1-3.0 mg/kg groups, partial responders had among the lowest normalized peripheral clonal expansion, particularly in CD8+ T cells. Antigen specificity was not determined for the clonally expanded peripheral T cells. Low levels of normalized T-cell clonal expansion were also seen in some nonresponding patients.

Genomic DNA was extracted from sorted cells for sequencing of the TCRbeta CDR3 region. TCRbeta CDR3 regions were sequenced using the immunoSEQ Assay. The immuneACCESS repertoire file appears here via TCRdb, limited to in-frame rearrangements. These files lack a portion of the clones; in checked studies, under half of the deficit traces to unresolved V genes, and the cause of the others is not known. The sample profile shows 15,000 to 20,000 clones; over 55% of them were found once. 7.5% to 9.5% of the sample is held by the ten biggest clonotypes. After removal of 4 bases from V and 3 bases from J, the junction retains 0 bases not matched to a gene. Via the germline V gene, CDR1 is SNHLY and CDR2 FYNNEI. Measured from the cysteine to the phenylalanine, the CDR3 is 14 residues long. Only CDR3 DNA remains: 42 bases, in frame from the first base.

The sequence was obtained from an adult with an advanced solid tumor such as melanoma, head and neck, liver or kidney cancer. This specimen consisted of CD4+ or CD8+ T cells sorted from blood, obtained in a trial of the OX40 agonist ivuxolimab. The chain uses TRBV2 and TRBJ2-5, and 12 junctional nucleotides match TRBD2. The bases are TGTGCCAGCAGTGGGACTAGCGGGGAAGAGACCCAGTACTTC. Translated, it reads CASSGTSGEETQYF.